The clone carrying this T cell receptor (beta chain) showed up just once. The record originates from a study of cytomegalovirus exposure and HLA in healthy donors. There are 19 residues in the CDR3. Germline V lookup: CDR1 SGHVS, CDR2 FNYEAQ. The germline V and J ends were trimmed by 2 bases and 0 bases, with 20 bases remaining between them. The primer mix had 60 Vbeta and 13 Jbeta primers. Produced via immunoSEQ multiplex PCR; TCRdb's table is partial and in-frame only. The sample yields approximately 130,000 clones, 82% seen once. The clonotype was recovered from a woman between 18 and 30 years old in good health and CMV-seronegative. The chain joins TRBV7-6 to TRBJ2-1; tentative D call: TRBD1 (6 bases). The specimen sequenced was PBMCs. For the CDR3, the DNA is TGTGCCAGCAGCTTATTGGGGCAGGGGATGTTCAGCTCCTACAATGAGCAGTTCTTC. It is translated as CASSLLGQGMFSSYNEQFF.